These 29 T cell receptor beta chains were all obtained from the same sample, sequenced in a study of CD8 T cells in cerebrospinal fluid in Alzheimer's disease. From its re-call of the 10x single-cell sequencing reads, TCRdb lists each CDR3 protein once, without DNA. This sample's table has several hundred distinct CDR3 sequences. Sequenced material: cerebrospinal fluid. Source of these receptors: a human donor with Parkinson's disease.

Its frequency marks this clonotype as medium-sized. The V and J genes are TRBV6-2 or TRBV6-3 and TRBJ2-2; the D call from TCRdb, TRBD2, cannot be confirmed without DNA. Germline V lookup: CDR1 MNHEY, CDR2 SVGEGT. This CDR3 spans 15 amino acids. The CDR3 protein is CASRPGEEDTGELFF.

J is TRBJ2-4 and V is TRBV7-3; no DNA is available, so the TRBD2 call from TCRdb remains unchecked. The germline V gene encodes CDR1 SGHTA and CDR2 FQGTGA. This CDR3 contains 16 residues. The CDR3 loop is CASSDRTSGSPHIQYF.

By frequency, this clonotype is medium-sized. The V call is TRBV4-3, the J call TRBJ2-5; the D call of TRBD2 rests on TCRdb alone, since no DNA is present to check it. The CDR3 consists of 13 residues. Germline V gene lookup returns CDR1 LGHNA and CDR2 YSLEER. CDR3 in amino acids: CASSQDRGETQYF.

This clonotype is labeled large based on frequency. The chain has TRBV28 and TRBJ1-1. There are 12 residues in the CDR3. CDR1 and CDR2 (germline): MDHEN, SYDVKM. This CDR3 reads CASKGSRTEAFF.

In terms of frequency, this clonotype is medium-sized. The chain recombines TRBV4-2 with TRBJ2-3; absent DNA, TCRdb's TRBD2 call cannot be checked. Germline V CDR1 and CDR2: LGHNA, YNFKEQ. The CDR3 contains 17 residues. The CDR3 region is CASSQGSSGSFMDTQYF.

In terms of frequency, this clonotype is medium-sized. V usage is TRBV20-1 and J usage is TRBJ2-7; TCRdb calls TRBD2, which cannot be checked without DNA. Per the germline V gene, CDR1 is DFQATT and CDR2 is SNEGSKA (reference sequence). This CDR3 contains 15 residues. CDR3 amino acids: CSAKGPGRRSYEQYF.

Judged by frequency, this clonotype is large. This chain connects TRBV7-2 to TRBJ1-2; TCRdb calls TRBD1, which cannot be checked without DNA. CDR1 SGHTA and CDR2 FQGNSA come from the germline V gene. The CDR3 has 15 residues. CDR3 protein: CASSPRQGWPYGYTF.

This clonotype shows up as medium-sized by frequency. J is TRBJ1-1 and V is TRBV13. The CDR3 length is 15 residues. CDR1 and CDR2 (germline): PRHDT, FYEKMQ (reference sequence). The CDR3 reads CASSWRGSSDTEAFF. Based on the CDR3 plus reference TRBV13 and TRBJ1-1, the full variable domain is AAGVIQSPRHLIKEKRETATLKCYPIPRHDTVYWYQQGPGQDPQFLISFYEKMQSDKGSIPDRFSAQQFSDYHSELNMSSLELGDSALYFCASSWRGSSDTEAFFGQGTRLTVV.

In terms of frequency, this clonotype is large. The chain combines TRBV28 with TRBJ1-3; TCRdb designates TRBD1, a call that cannot be tested without DNA. Germline V gene lookup returns CDR1 MDHEN and CDR2 SYDVKM. This CDR3 spans 16 amino acids. CDR3 loop: CASSPYRGPSGNTIYF.

By frequency, this clonotype registers medium-sized. This chain links TRBV5-1 with TRBJ1-6; the D call of TRBD1 rests on TCRdb alone, since no DNA is present to check it. This CDR3 is 14 amino acids long. The V gene's germline CDR1 is SGHRS and CDR2 YFSETQ. The CDR3 loop reads CASSHGTTNSPLHF.

By frequency, this clonotype is medium-sized. The chain is built from TRBV7-3 and TRBJ2-1. The CDR3 covers 16 residues. Germline CDR1 and CDR2: SGHTA and FQGTGA. CDR3 residues: CASSLLGASSYNEQFF.

Measured by frequency, this clonotype is medium-sized. The chain uses TRBV6-2 or TRBV6-3 and TRBJ1-6; the D gene TCRdb calls, TRBD1, cannot be checked with no DNA. Germline V gives CDR1 MNHEY, CDR2 SVGEGT. The CDR3 is made up of 15 amino acids. This CDR3 is CASRLDRDYNSPLHF.

According to its frequency, this clonotype is large (0.1 to 1%). The V gene is TRBV3-1, the J gene TRBJ1-5. The CDR3 is 12 residues long. Germline values: CDR1 LGHDT, CDR2 YNNKEL (reference sequence). This chain's CDR3 is CASSPGWEPQHF.

In terms of frequency, this clonotype is medium-sized. The V gene is TRBV6-5, the J gene TRBJ1-1. This CDR3 region has 13 residues. From germline, CDR1 is MNHEY and CDR2 SVGAGI. CDR3 residues: CASSPYMGTEAFF.

The rearrangement joins TRBV23-1 to TRBJ2-1; lacking DNA, the TRBD2 call made by TCRdb goes unchecked. TRBV23-1 is filed as an ORF, its function uncertain. The length of the CDR3 is 18 residues. This chain's CDR3 is CASEDALVRMSSYNEQFF.

According to its frequency, this clonotype is medium-sized. This sequence joins TRBV5-4 and TRBJ1-6; the TCRdb D gene call, TRBD1, has no DNA to confirm it. The CDR3 spans 13 residues. Germline values: CDR1 SGHNT, CDR2 YYREEE (reference sequence). This CDR3 is CASNVRGNSPLHF.

In terms of frequency, this clonotype is medium-sized. The chain has TRBV6-2 or TRBV6-3 and TRBJ1-1; with no DNA, the TCRdb D assignment of TRBD1 cannot be verified. The CDR3 covers 17 residues. Germline CDR1 and CDR2: MNHEY and SVGEGT. The CDR3 sequence: CASSYSTGGGMNTEAFF.

This clonotype is called large (0.1 to 1%) based on its frequency. This chain connects TRBV27 to TRBJ2-4; as DNA is missing, the TRBD1 call by TCRdb cannot be tested. The germline V gene encodes CDR1 MNHEY and CDR2 SMNVEV (reference sequence). The CDR3 length is 13 residues. CDR3: CASSSPGPRIQYF.

This clonotype counts as large by frequency. V gene TRBV6-4 combines with J gene TRBJ2-3. From germline, CDR1 is MRHNA and CDR2 SNTAGT. The CDR3 consists of 13 residues. The CDR3 sequence: CASSDSRADTQYF.

This clonotype is medium-sized (0.01 to 0.1%) by frequency. This chain joins TRBV5-1 and TRBJ2-5. CDR3 size: 12 residues. Germline loops: CDR1 SGHRS, CDR2 YFSETQ. CDR3 sequence: CASSLGWETQYF.

The chain couples TRBV10-1 to TRBJ2-2. Germline V gives CDR1 WNHNN, CDR2 SYGVQD (reference sequence). The CDR3 is 14 amino acids. CDR3 in amino acids: CASKSHMNTGELFF.

This clonotype shows up as medium-sized by frequency. CDR3 sequence reads: CASSPPGNTIYF. The chain uses TRBV18 and TRBJ1-3. Germline assignment: CDR1 KGHSH and CDR2 LQKENI. This CDR3 contains 12 residues. The whole variable domain, filled in from reference TRBV18 and TRBJ1-3, reads NAGVMQNPRHLVRRRGQEARLRCSPMKGHSHVYWYRQLPEEGLKFMVYLQKENIIDESGMPKERFSAEFPKEGPSILRIQQVVRGDSAAYFCASSPPGNTIYFGEGSWLTVV.

Frequency places this clonotype as medium-sized. This chain links TRBV6-1 with TRBJ1-5. Germline CDR1 reads MNHNS; CDR2 reads SASEGT. The CDR3 spans 17 residues. The CDR3 region is CASSEGVTGVGSQPQHF.

This clonotype ranks as medium-sized (0.01 to 0.1%) in terms of frequency. The CDR3 is CASSDSYEQYF. The rearrangement uses TRBV5-1 and TRBJ2-7. Germline loops: CDR1 SGHRS, CDR2 YFSETQ. This CDR3 is 11 amino acids long.

By frequency, this clonotype registers large (0.1 to 1%). The J gene is TRBJ2-5, the V gene TRBV5-1. The germline V gene has CDR1 SGHRS and CDR2 YFSETQ. The CDR3 consists of 13 residues. The CDR3 is CASSGDGQETQYF.

Judged by frequency, this clonotype is medium-sized. The V and J genes are TRBV5-1 and TRBJ1-5; TCRdb returns TRBD1, unconfirmable since there is no DNA. From germline, CDR1 is SGHRS and CDR2 YFSETQ. The CDR3 contains 13 residues. The CDR3 is CASSSEGDRPQHF.

This clonotype registers medium-sized by frequency. The chain uses TRBV6-5 and TRBJ1-2; the TRBD1 assignment by TCRdb is unverifiable without DNA. The CDR3 runs to 14 residues. CDR1 is MNHEY, CDR2 SVGAGI, per germline. This CDR3 is CASSPGQGVGGYTF.

The genes are TRBV9 and TRBJ1-1; TCRdb's D call of TRBD1 is untestable without DNA. This CDR3 is 16 amino acids long. Germline V gene lookup returns CDR1 SGDLS and CDR2 YYNGEE. This CDR3 is CASSVSGQAMSTEAFF. The full variable domain, with the rest looked up from reference TRBV9 and TRBJ1-1, is DSGVTQTPKHLITATGQRVTLRCSPRSGDLSVYWYQQSLDQGLQFLIQYYNGEERAKGNILERFSAQQFPDLHSELNLSSLELGDSALYFCASSVSGQAMSTEAFFGQGTRLTVV.

This clonotype is called large based on its frequency. The chain employs TRBV30 and TRBJ2-2; TCRdb calls TRBD1, which cannot be checked without DNA. Germline V gives CDR1 GTSNPN, CDR2 SVGIG (reference sequence). CDR3 length equals 15 residues. The CDR3 here is CAWGPGTGVSGELFF.